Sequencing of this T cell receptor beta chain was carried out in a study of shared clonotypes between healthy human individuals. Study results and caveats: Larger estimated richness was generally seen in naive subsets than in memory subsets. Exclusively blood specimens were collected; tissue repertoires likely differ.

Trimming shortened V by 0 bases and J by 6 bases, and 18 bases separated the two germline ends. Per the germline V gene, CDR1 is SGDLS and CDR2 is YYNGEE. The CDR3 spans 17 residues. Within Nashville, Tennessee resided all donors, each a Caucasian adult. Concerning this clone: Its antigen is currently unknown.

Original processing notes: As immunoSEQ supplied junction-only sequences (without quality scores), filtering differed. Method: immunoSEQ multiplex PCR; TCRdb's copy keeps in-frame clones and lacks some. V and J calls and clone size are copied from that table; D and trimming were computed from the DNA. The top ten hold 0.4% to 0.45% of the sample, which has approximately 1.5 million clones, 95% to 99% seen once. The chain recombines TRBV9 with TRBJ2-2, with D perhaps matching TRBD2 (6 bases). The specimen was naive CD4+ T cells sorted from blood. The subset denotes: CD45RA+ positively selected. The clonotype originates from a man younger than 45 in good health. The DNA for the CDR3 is TGTGCCAGCAGCGTAGGGAGCTGGGGGGTGATGGCCGGGGAGCTGTTTTTT. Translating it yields CASSVGSWGVMAGELFF. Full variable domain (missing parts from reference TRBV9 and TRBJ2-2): DSGVTQTPKHLITATGQRVTLRCSPRSGDLSVYWYQQSLDQGLQFLIQYYNGEERAKGNILERFSAQQFPDLHSELNLSSLELGDSALYFCASSVGSWGVMAGELFFGEGSRLTVL.